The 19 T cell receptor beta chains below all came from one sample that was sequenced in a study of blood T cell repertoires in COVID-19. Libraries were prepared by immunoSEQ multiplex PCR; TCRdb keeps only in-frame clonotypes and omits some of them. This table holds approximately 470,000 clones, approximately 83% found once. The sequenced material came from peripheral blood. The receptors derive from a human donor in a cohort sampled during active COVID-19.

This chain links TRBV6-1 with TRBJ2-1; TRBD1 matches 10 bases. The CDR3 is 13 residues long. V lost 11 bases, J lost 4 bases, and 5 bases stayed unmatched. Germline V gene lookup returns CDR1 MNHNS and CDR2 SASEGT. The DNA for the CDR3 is TGTGCCTGTAGGGACAGGGGATACAATGAGCAGTTCTTC. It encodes CACRDRGYNEQFF.

Written as DNA, the CDR3 is TGTGCCACCAGTGGTAAAACTAGCGGGAAAAACACCGGGGAGCTGTTTTTT. Its protein product is CATSGKTSGKNTGELFF. This chain connects TRBV24-1 to TRBJ2-2, with 10 bases that match TRBD2. The length of the CDR3 is 17 residues. After removal of 5 bases from V and 2 bases from J, the junction contained 7 bases not matched to a gene. Looked up from germline, CDR1 is KGHDR and CDR2 is SFDVKD.

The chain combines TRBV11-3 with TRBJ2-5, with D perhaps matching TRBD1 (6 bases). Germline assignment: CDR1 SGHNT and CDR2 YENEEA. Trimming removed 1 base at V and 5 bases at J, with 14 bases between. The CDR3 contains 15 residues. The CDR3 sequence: CASSLVGAWAETQYF. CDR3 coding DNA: TGTGCCAGCAGCTTAGTGGGGGCCTGGGCGGAGACCCAGTACTTC.

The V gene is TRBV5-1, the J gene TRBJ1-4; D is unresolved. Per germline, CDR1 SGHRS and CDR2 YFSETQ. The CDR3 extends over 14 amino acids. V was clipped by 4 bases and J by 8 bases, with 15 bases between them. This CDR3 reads CASSPLTGNEKLFF. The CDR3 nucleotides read TGCGCCAGCAGCCCATTGACCGGGAACGAAAAACTGTTTTTT.

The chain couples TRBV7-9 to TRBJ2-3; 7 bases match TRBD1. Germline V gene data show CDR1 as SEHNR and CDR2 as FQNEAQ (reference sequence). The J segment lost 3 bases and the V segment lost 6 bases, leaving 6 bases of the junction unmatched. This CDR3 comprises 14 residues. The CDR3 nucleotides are TGTGCCAGCAGGGAACCGGGACAGACAGATACGCAGTATTTT. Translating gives CASREPGQTDTQYF.

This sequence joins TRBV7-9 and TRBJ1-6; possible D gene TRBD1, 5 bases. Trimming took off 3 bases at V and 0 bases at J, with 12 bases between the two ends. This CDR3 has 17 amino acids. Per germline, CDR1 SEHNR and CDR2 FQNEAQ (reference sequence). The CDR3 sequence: CASSFPKDSSYNSPLHF. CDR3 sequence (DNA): TGTGCCAGCAGCTTCCCGAAAGACAGCTCCTATAATTCACCCCTCCACTTT.

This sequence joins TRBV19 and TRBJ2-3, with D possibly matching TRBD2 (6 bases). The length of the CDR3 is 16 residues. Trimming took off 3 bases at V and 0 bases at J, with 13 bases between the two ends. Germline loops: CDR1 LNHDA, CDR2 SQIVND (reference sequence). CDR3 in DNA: TGTGCCAGTAGTATTCAGGGCAGCGGGAGCACAGATACGCAGTATTTT. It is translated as CASSIQGSGSTDTQYF.

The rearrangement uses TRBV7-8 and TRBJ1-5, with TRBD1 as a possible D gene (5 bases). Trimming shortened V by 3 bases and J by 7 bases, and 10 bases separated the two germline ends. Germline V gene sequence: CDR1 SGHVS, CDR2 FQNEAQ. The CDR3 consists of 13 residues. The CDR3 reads CASSFRAGQPQHF. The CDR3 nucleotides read TGTGCCAGCAGCTTCAGGGCAGGGCAGCCCCAGCATTTT.

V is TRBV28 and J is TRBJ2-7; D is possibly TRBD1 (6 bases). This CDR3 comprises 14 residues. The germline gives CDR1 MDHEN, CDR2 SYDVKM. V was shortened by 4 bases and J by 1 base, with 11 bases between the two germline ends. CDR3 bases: TGTGCCAGCAGTTCAAACAGGGAATCCTACGAGCAGTACTTC. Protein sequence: CASSSNRESYEQYF. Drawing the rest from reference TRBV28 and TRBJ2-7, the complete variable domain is DVKVTQSSRYLVKRTGEKVFLECVQDMDHENMFWYRQDPGLGLRLIYFSYDVKMKEKGDIPEGYSVSREKKERFSLILESASTNQTSMYLCASSSNRESYEQYFGPGTRLTVT.

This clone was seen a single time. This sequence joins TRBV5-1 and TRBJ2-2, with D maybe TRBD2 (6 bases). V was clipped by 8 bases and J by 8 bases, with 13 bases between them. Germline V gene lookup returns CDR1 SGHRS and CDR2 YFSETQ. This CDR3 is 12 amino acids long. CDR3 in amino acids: CASTTRSGELFF. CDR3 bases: TGCGCCAGTACGACTAGATCGGGGGAGCTGTTTTTT.

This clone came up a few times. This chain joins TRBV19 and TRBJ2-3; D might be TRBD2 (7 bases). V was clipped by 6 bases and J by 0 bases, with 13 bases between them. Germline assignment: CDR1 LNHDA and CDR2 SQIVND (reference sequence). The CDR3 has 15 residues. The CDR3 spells CASRGGTTSTDTQYF. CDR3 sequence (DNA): TGTGCCAGTAGGGGGGGGACAACTAGCACAGATACGCAGTATTTT.

The chain's CDR3 is CASSLLIISGSYNEQFF. The CDR3 nucleotides read TGTGCCAGCAGCTTGTTAATTATTAGTGGCTCCTACAATGAGCAGTTCTTC. The V and J genes are TRBV5-4 and TRBJ2-1, with no clear D. Germline V gene lookup returns CDR1 SGHNT and CDR2 YYREEE (reference sequence). The CDR3 runs to 17 residues. The V gene lost 1 base and the J gene lost 0 bases, with 14 bases spanning the gap.

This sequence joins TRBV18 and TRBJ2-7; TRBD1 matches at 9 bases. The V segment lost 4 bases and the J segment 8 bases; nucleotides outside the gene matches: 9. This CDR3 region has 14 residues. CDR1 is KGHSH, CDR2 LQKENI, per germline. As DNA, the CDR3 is TGTGCCAGCTCACGGACAGGGGCGAATCAAAAGCAGTACTTC. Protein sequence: CASSRTGANQKQYF. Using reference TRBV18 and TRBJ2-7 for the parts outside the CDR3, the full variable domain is NAGVMQNPRHLVRRRGQEARLRCSPMKGHSHVYWYRQLPEEGLKFMVYLQKENIIDESGMPKERFSAEFPKEGPSILRIQQVVRGDSAAYFCASSRTGANQKQYFGPGTRLTVT.

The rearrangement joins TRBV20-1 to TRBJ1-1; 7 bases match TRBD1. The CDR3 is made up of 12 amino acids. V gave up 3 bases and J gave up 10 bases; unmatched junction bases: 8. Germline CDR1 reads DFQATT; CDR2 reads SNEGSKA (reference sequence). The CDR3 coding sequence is TGCAGTGCTAGTAACAGGGGATATGGAGCTTTCTTT. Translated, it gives CSASNRGYGAFF.

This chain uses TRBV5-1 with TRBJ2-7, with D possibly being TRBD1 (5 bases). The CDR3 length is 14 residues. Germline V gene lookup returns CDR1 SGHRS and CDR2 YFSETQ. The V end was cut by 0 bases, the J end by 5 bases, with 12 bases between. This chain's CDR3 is CASSLVAGQNEQYF. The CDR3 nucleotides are TGCGCCAGCAGCTTGGTAGCAGGGCAGAACGAGCAGTACTTC.

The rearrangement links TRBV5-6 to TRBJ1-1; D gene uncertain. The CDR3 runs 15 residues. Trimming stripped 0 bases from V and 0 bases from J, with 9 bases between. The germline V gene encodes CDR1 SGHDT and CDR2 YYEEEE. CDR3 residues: CASSLGGRLNTEAFF. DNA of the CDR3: TGTGCCAGCAGCTTGGGAGGCCGGTTGAACACTGAAGCTTTCTTT.

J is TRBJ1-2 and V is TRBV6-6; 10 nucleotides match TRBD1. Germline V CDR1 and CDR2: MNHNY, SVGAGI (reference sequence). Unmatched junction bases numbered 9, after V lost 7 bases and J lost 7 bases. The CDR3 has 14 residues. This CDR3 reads CASTNSDRGPGYTF. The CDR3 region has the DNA TGTGCCAGCACCAACTCTGACAGGGGGCCTGGCTACACCTTC.

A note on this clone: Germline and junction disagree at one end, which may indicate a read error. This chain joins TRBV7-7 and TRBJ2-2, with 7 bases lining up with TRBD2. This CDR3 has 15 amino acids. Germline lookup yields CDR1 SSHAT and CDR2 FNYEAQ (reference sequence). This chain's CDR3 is CASSHIAGEGGELFF. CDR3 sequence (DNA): TGTGCTAGCAGCCACATTGCGGGGGAAGGCGGGGAGCTGTTTTTT.

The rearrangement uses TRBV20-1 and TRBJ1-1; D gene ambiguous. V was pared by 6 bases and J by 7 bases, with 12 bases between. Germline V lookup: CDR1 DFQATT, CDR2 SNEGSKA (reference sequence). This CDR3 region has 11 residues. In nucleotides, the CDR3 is TGCAGTGCCCGACGGGTCATTGAAGCTTTCTTT. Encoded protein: CSARRVIEAFF.